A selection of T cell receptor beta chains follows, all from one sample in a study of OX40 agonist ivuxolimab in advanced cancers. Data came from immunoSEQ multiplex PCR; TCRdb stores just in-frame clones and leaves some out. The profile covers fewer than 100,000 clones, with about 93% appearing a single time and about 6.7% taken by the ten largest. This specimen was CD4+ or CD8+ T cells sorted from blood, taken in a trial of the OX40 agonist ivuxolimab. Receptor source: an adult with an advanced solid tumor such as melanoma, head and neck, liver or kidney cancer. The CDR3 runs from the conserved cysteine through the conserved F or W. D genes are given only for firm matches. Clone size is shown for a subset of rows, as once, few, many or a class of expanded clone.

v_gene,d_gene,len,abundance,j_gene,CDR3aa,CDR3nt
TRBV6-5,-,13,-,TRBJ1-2,CASSFGGSYGYTF,TGTGCCAGCAGTTTTGGGGGGAGCTATGGCTACACCTTC
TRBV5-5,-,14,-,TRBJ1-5,CASSPGPLNQPQHF,TGTGCCAGCAGCCCGGGACCGCTCAATCAGCCCCAGCATTTT
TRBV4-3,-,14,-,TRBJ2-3,CASSQDMGADTQYF,TGCGCCAGCAGCCAAGATATGGGGGCAGATACGCAGTATTTT
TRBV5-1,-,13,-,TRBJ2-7,CASSLGGTREQYF,TGCGCCAGCAGCTTGGGAGGGACTCGGGAGCAGTACTTC
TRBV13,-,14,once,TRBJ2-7,CASSLGGFPYEQYF,TGTGCCAGCAGCCTAGGGGGTTTTCCCTACGAGCAGTACTTC
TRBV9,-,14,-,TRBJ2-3,CASSVAVRKDTQYF,TGTGCCAGCAGCGTGGCAGTCCGGAAAGATACGCAGTATTTT
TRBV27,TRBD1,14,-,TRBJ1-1,CASSWDRGRGEAFF,TGTGCCAGCAGTTGGGACAGGGGGAGGGGTGAAGCTTTCTTT
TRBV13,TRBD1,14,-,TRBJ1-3,CASSKGTAGNTIYF,TGTGCCAGCAGCAAAGGGACAGCTGGAAACACCATATATTTT
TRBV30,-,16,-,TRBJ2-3,CAWSALQEDYTDTQYF,TGTGCCTGGAGTGCCTTGCAGGAGGATTACACAGATACGCAGTATTTT
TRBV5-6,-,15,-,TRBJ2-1,CASSSLMDGDNEQFF,TGTGCCAGCAGCTCCCTAATGGACGGGGACAATGAGCAGTTCTTC
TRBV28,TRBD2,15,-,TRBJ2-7,CASSLNPSGSYEQYF,TGTGCCAGCAGTTTAAATCCCAGCGGGAGCTACGAGCAGTACTTC
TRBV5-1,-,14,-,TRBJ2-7,CASSASLRSYEQYF,TGCGCCAGCAGCGCGTCGTTGAGGTCCTACGAGCAGTACTTC
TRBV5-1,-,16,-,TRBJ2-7,CASSFSSGARTYEQYF,TGCGCCAGCAGCTTTTCCTCAGGGGCGAGGACCTACGAGCAGTACTTC
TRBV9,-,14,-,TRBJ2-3,CASSVAGLLNTQYF,TGTGCCAGCAGCGTAGCTGGACTACTTAATACGCAGTATTTT
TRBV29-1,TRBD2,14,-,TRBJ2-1,CSVVWRGGYNEQFF,TGCAGCGTTGTATGGCGGGGGGGTTACAATGAGCAGTTCTTC
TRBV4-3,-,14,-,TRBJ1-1,CASATDRMNTEAFF,TGCGCCAGCGCAACGGACAGAATGAACACTGAAGCTTTCTTT
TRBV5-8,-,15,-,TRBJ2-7,CASSLVARMPYEQYF,TGTGCCAGCAGCTTAGTTGCCAGAATGCCCTACGAGCAGTACTTC
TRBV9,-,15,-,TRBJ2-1,CASSVATPSYNEQFF,TGTGCCAGCAGCGTAGCAACCCCGTCCTACAATGAGCAGTTCTTC
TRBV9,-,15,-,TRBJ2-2,CASSVDGGNTGELFF,TGTGCCAGCAGCGTGGACGGGGGAAACACCGGGGAGCTGTTTTTT
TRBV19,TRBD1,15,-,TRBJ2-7,CASSTPGTGLYEQYF,TGTGCCAGTAGTACACCCGGGACAGGGCTCTACGAGCAGTACTTC
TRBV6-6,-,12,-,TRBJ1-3,CASSHGGQAIYF,TGTGCCAGCAGTCACGGGGGGCAGGCCATATATTTT
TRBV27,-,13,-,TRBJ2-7,CASSLSLTTEQYF,TGTGCCAGCAGTTTATCCCTAACCACAGAGCAGTACTTC
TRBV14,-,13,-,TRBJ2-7,CASSTAGFYEQYF,TGTGCCAGCTCTACAGCAGGGTTCTACGAGCAGTACTTC
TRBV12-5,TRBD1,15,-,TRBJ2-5,CASGLGTGGEETQYF,TGTGCTAGTGGTTTGGGCACAGGGGGCGAAGAGACCCAGTACTTC
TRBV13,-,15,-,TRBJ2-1,CASSLPGGNFDEQFF,TGTGCCAGCAGCTTACCAGGGGGGAATTTCGATGAGCAGTTCTTC
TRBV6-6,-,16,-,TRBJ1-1,CASSFRPGPTNTEAFF,TGTGCCAGCAGCTTCAGACCCGGTCCCACAAACACTGAAGCTTTCTTT
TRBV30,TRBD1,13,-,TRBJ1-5,CAWSYRGHQPQHF,TGTGCCTGGAGTTACAGGGGTCATCAGCCCCAGCATTTT
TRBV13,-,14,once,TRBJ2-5,CASFQRGGSETQYF,TGTGCCAGCTTCCAGAGGGGGGGCTCGGAGACCCAGTACTTC
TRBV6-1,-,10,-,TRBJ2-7,CARDIFKQYF,TGTGCCAGGGACATCTTCAAGCAGTACTTC
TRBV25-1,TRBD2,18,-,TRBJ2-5,CASSEGTSGRNPQETQYF,TGTGCCAGCAGTGAGGGGACTAGCGGGAGGAACCCTCAAGAGACCCAGTACTTC
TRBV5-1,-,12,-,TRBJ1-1,CASSPGDTEAFF,TGCGCCAGCAGCCCAGGGGACACTGAAGCTTTCTTT
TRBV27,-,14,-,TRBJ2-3,CASSFLGSADTQYF,TGTGCCAGCAGTTTCCTTGGGAGTGCAGATACGCAGTATTTT
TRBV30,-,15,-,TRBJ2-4,CAWSAPSVAGNIQYF,TGTGCCTGGAGTGCCCCCAGTGTGGCGGGAAACATTCAGTACTTC
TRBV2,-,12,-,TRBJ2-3,CASSGLVDTQYF,TGTGCCAGCAGTGGCCTGGTTGATACGCAGTATTTT
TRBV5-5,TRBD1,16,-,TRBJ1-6,CASSPWDRERNSPLHF,TGTGCCAGCAGCCCCTGGGACAGGGAGAGGAATTCACCCCTCCACTTT
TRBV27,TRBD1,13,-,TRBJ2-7,CASTSGTGDEQYF,TGTGCCAGCACATCCGGGACAGGGGACGAGCAGTACTTC
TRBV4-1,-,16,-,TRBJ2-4,CASSPIMDGGGDIQYF,TGCGCCAGCAGCCCAATAATGGATGGAGGGGGCGACATTCAGTACTTC
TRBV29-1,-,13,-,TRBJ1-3,CSVRGASGNTIYF,TGCAGCGTACGAGGGGCCTCTGGAAACACCATATATTTT
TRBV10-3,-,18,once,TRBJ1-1,CAISEPAVPGATPFEAFF,TGTGCCATCAGTGAGCCCGCGGTGCCAGGGGCTACCCCTTTTGAAGCTTTCTTT
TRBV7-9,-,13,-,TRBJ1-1,CASDGGGYTEAFF,TGTGCCAGCGATGGGGGGGGTTACACTGAAGCTTTCTTT
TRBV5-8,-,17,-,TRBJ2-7,CASSFWGGDLGNYEQYF,TGTGCCAGCAGCTTTTGGGGCGGGGATTTGGGGAACTACGAGCAGTACTTC
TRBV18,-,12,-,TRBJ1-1,CASPSRTTEAFF,TGTGCCAGCCCCTCCAGGACCACTGAAGCTTTCTTT
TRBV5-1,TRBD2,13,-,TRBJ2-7,CASSLGLAREQYF,TGCGCCAGCAGCTTGGGACTAGCTCGCGAGCAGTACTTC
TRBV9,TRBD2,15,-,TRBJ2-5,CASSATTSGAETQYF,TGTGCCAGCAGCGCCACGACTAGCGGTGCGGAGACCCAGTACTTC
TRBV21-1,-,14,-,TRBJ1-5,CASSGQFCNQPQHF,TGTGCCAGCAGCGGACAGTTTTGCAATCAGCCCCAGCATTTT
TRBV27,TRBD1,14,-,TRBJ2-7,CASSLLDRVGEQYF,TGTGCCAGCAGTTTGCTGGACAGGGTGGGCGAGCAGTACTTC
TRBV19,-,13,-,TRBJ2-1,CASSIGPGNEQFF,TGTGCCAGTAGTATTGGGCCAGGGAATGAGCAGTTCTTC
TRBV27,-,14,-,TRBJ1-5,CASSLGGDGQPQHF,TGTGCCAGCAGTTTGGGGGGGGACGGTCAGCCCCAGCATTTT
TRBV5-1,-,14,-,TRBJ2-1,CASSLAEGESEQFF,TGCGCCAGCAGCTTGGCCGAAGGGGAGAGTGAGCAGTTCTTC
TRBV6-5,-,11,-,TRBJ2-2,CASSSTGELFF,TGTGCCAGCAGCTCCACCGGGGAGCTGTTTTTT
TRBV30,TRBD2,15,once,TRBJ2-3,CAWITAGGRTDTQYF,TGTGCCTGGATAACGGCGGGGGGACGCACAGATACGCAGTATTTT
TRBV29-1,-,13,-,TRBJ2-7,CSAAPLDSYEQYF,TGCAGCGCTGCACCGCTTGACTCCTACGAGCAGTACTTC
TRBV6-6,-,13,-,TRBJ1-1,CASRWSVNTEAFF,TGTGCCAGTAGGTGGAGTGTGAACACTGAAGCTTTCTTT